This T cell receptor beta chain was profiled in a study of T cells after yellow fever vaccination. CDR1 and CDR2 from the germline V gene are SGHRS and YFSETQ. This CDR3 has 13 residues. V lost 3 bases and J lost 5, with 11 bases in between. At least ten counts were recorded for this clonotype. Conversion of TCR transcripts into cDNA relied on 5'RACE template switching, which added a universal primer site and UMIs. TCRdb called the 5' RACE reads again in MiXCR, with one record for every CDR3 protein. The repertoire holds a few hundred thousand distinct CDR3 sequences, with roughly 4% as singletons. This sample comprised PBMCs, obtained 5 days after the yellow fever booster vaccination. This clonotype originated in a young man who received the YFV17D yellow fever vaccine. This chain uses TRBV5-1 with TRBJ1-1; perhaps TRBD1 as D (5 bases). The CDR3 region has the DNA TGCGCCAGCAGCTGGGGCTGGGGGACTGAAGCTTTCTTT. This translates into CASSWGWGTEAFF.